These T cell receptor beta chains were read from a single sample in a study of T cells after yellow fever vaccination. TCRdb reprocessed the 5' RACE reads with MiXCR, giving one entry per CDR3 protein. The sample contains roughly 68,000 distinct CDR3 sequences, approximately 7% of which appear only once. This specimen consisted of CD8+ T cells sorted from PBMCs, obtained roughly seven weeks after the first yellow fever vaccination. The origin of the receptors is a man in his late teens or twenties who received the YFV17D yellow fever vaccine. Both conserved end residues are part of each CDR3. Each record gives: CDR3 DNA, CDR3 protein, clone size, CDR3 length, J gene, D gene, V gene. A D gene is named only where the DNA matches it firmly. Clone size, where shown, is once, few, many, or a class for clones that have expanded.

DNA: TGTGCCAGCAGTGACGGAACATCGGCCTACAATGAGCAGTTCTTC
CDR3: CASSDGTSAYNEQFF
size: many
length: 15
J: TRBJ2-1
D: NA
V: TRBV6-4

DNA: TGTGCCAGCAGCTTCGGGACAGGGTTTGGCTACACCTTC
CDR3: CASSFGTGFGYTF
size: many
length: 13
J: TRBJ1-2
D: TRBD1
V: TRBV7-2

DNA: TGTGCCAGCAGCTTAACGGGACAGCGTGAAAAACTGTTTTTT
CDR3: CASSLTGQREKLFF
size: many
length: 14
J: TRBJ1-4
D: TRBD1
V: TRBV7-9

DNA: TGTGCCAGCACCCTTCCGGGACAACAAGAGACCCAGTACTTC
CDR3: CASTLPGQQETQYF
size: NA
length: 14
J: TRBJ2-5
D: NA
V: TRBV12-3/TRBV12-4

DNA: TGTGCCAGCAGTTTTCGGGCAGACAATCAGCCCCAGCATTTT
CDR3: CASSFRADNQPQHF
size: many
length: 14
J: TRBJ1-5
D: NA
V: TRBV12-3/TRBV12-4

DNA: TGCGCCAGCAGCCAAGATCAGGACACAGATACGCAGTATTTT
CDR3: CASSQDQDTDTQYF
size: NA
length: 14
J: TRBJ2-3
D: NA
V: TRBV4-3

DNA: TGTGCCAGCAGCTTAGAGGGGGGGGGCCCCGGAGGTGAGACCCAGTACTTC
CDR3: CASSLEGGGPGGETQYF
size: few
length: 17
J: TRBJ2-5
D: NA
V: TRBV13

DNA: TGTGCCAGCAGGAGGGACGGAAAAGCCTACGAGCAGTACTTC
CDR3: CASRRDGKAYEQYF
size: many
length: 14
J: TRBJ2-7
D: NA
V: TRBV12-3/TRBV12-4

DNA: TGTGCCAGCAGCGAATCCGGGACAGGGTCTGAGCAGTTCTTC
CDR3: CASSESGTGSEQFF
size: many
length: 14
J: TRBJ2-1
D: TRBD1
V: TRBV7-9

DNA: TGCGCCAGCAGCTTGGCCGGACAGTCCCAAGAGACCCAGTACTTC
CDR3: CASSLAGQSQETQYF
size: many
length: 15
J: TRBJ2-5
D: NA
V: TRBV5-1